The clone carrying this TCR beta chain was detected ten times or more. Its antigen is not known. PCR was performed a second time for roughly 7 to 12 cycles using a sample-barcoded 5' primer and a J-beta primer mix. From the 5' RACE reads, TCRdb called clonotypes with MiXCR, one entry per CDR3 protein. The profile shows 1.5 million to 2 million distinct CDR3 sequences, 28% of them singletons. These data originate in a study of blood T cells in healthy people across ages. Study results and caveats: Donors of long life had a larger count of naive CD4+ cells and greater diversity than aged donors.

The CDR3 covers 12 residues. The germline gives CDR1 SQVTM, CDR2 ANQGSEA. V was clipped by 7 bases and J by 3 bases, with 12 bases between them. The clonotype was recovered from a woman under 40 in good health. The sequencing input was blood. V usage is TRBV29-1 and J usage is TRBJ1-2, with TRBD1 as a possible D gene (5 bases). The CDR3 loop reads CSGGTVYYGYTF. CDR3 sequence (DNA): TGCAGCGGGGGGACGGTCTACTATGGCTACACCTTC.